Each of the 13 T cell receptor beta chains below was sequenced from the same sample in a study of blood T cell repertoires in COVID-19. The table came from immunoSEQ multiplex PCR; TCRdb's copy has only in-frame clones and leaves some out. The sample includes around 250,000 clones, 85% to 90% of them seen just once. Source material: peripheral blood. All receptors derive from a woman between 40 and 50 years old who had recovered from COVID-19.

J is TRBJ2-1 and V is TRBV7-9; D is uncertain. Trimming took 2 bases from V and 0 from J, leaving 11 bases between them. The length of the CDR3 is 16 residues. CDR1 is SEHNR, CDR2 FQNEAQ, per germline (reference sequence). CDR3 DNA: TGTGCCAGCAGCTTATATCAGTCCAGCTCCTACAATGAGCAGTTCTTC. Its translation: CASSLYQSSSYNEQFF.

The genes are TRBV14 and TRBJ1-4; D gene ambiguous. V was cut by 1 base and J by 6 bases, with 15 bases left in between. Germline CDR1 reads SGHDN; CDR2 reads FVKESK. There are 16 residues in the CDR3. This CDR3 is CASSQVFGSFDEKLFF. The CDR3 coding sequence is TGTGCCAGCAGCCAAGTTTTCGGGTCTTTCGATGAAAAACTGTTTTTT. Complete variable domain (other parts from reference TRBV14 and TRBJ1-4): EAGVTQFPSHSVIEKGQTVTLRCDPISGHDNLYWYRRVMGKEIKFLLHFVKESKQDESGMPNNRFLAERTGGTYSTLKVQPAELEDSGVYFCASSQVFGSFDEKLFFGSGTQLSVL.

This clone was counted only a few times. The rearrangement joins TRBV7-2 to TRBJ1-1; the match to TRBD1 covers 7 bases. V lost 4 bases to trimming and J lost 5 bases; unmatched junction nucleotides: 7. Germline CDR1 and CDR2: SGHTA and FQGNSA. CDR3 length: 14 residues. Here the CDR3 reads CASSSTTGVTEAFF. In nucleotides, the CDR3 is TGTGCCAGCAGCTCGACTACAGGGGTGACTGAAGCTTTCTTT.

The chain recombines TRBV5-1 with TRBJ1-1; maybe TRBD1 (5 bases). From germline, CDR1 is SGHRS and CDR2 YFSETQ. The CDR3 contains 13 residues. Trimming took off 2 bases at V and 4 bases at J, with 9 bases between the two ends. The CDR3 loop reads CASSLSGFTEAFF. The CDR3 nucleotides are TGCGCCAGCAGCTTATCAGGGTTCACTGAAGCTTTCTTT.

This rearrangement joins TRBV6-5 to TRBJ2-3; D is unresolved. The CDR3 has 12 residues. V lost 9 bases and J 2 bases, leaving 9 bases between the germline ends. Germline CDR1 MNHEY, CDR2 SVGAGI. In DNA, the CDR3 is TGTGCCAGTAGGAGAGACACAGATACGCAGTATTTT. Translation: CASRRDTDTQYF.

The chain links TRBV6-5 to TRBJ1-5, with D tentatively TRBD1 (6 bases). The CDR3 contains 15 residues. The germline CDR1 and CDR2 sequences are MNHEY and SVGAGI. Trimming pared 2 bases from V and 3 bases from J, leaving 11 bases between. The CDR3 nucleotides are TGTGCCAGCAGTTACATATCAGGGGCCAATCAGCCCCAGCATTTT. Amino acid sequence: CASSYISGANQPQHF.

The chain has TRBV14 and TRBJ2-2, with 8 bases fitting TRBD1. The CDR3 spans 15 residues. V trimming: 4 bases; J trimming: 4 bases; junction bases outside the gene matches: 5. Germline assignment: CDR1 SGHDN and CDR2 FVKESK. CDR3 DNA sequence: TGTGCCAGCAGCCTGGACAGGGTGGGCACCGGGGAGCTGTTTTTT. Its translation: CASSLDRVGTGELFF.

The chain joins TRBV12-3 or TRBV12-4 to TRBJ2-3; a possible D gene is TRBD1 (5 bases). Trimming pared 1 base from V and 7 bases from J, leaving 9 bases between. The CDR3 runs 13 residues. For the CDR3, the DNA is TGTGCCAGCAGTTTAGAGGACACCAATACGCAGTATTTT. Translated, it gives CASSLEDTNTQYF.

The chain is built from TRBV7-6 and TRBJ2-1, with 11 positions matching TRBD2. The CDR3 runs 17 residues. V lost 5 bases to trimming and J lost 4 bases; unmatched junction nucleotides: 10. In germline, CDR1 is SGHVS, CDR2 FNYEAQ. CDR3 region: CASSVGLGTSGYNEQFF. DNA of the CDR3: TGTGCCAGCAGCGTAGGTCTCGGGACTAGCGGATACAATGAGCAGTTCTTC.

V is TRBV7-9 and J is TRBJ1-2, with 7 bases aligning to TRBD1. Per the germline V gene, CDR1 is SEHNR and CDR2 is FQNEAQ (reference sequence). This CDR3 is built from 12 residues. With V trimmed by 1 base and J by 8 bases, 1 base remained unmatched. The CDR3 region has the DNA TGTGCCAGCAGCTTAGGGGACAGCGGCTACACCTTC. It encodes CASSLGDSGYTF.

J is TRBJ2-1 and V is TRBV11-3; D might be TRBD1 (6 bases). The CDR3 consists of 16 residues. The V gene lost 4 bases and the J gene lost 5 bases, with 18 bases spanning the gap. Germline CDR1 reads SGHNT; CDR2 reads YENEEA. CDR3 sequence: CASSSRTADFHNEQFF. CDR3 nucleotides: TGTGCCAGCAGCTCCAGGACAGCAGATTTTCACAATGAGCAGTTCTTC.

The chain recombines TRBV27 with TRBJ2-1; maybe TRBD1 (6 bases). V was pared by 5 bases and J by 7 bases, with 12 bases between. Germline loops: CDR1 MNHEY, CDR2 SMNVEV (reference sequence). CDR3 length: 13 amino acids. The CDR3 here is CASSGQFWNEQFF. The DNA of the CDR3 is TGTGCCAGCAGTGGACAGTTTTGGAATGAGCAGTTCTTC.

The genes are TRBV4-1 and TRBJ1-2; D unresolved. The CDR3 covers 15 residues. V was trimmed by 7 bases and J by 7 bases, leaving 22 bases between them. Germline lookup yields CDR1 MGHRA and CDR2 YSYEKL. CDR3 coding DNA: TGCGCCAGCACTAAGGGTGGCAGCCTAGCCGGTGGCTACACCTTC. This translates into CASTKGGSLAGGYTF.